This T cell receptor beta chain stems from a study of T cells after yellow fever vaccination. TCRdb redid the calling of the 5' RACE reads with MiXCR, one entry per CDR3 protein. The sample includes under 550,000 distinct CDR3 sequences, just over 20% of them seen just once. This CDR3 spans 15 amino acids. V lost 2 bases and J lost 3, with 8 bases in between. The V gene's germline CDR1 is MDHEN and CDR2 SYDVKM. This clonotype has ten or more counts. The input for sequencing was PBMCs, taken about 20 days after the first yellow fever vaccination. The chain uses TRBV28 and TRBJ1-6; TRBD1 might be the D (5 bases). This clonotype was sampled from a man between 18 and 35 years old who received the YFV17D yellow fever vaccine. CDR3 sequence (DNA): TGTGCCAGCAGTTTAACAGGCCGCTATAATTCACCCCTCCACTTT. The encoded protein is CASSLTGRYNSPLHF.